The present T cell receptor beta chain was sequenced within a study of technical replicates of blood from a handful of donors. Germline loops: CDR1 MNHEY, CDR2 SVGAGI. The CDR3 has 13 amino acids. V was shortened by 6 bases and J by 3 bases, with 11 bases between the two germline ends. Repertoires were generated with immunoSEQ multiplex PCR, while TCRdb's copy carries only in-frame clones and drops some. The table shows under 90,000 clones, with around 94% occurring only once. The source material was T cells isolated from PBMCs. The receptor's source is a human donor in good health. This chain uses TRBV6-5 with TRBJ1-1, with D possibly matching TRBD1 (5 bases). CDR3 nucleotides: TGTGCCAGCAGCCAATGGGGGGACACTGAAGCTTTCTTT. This codes for CASSQWGDTEAFF.